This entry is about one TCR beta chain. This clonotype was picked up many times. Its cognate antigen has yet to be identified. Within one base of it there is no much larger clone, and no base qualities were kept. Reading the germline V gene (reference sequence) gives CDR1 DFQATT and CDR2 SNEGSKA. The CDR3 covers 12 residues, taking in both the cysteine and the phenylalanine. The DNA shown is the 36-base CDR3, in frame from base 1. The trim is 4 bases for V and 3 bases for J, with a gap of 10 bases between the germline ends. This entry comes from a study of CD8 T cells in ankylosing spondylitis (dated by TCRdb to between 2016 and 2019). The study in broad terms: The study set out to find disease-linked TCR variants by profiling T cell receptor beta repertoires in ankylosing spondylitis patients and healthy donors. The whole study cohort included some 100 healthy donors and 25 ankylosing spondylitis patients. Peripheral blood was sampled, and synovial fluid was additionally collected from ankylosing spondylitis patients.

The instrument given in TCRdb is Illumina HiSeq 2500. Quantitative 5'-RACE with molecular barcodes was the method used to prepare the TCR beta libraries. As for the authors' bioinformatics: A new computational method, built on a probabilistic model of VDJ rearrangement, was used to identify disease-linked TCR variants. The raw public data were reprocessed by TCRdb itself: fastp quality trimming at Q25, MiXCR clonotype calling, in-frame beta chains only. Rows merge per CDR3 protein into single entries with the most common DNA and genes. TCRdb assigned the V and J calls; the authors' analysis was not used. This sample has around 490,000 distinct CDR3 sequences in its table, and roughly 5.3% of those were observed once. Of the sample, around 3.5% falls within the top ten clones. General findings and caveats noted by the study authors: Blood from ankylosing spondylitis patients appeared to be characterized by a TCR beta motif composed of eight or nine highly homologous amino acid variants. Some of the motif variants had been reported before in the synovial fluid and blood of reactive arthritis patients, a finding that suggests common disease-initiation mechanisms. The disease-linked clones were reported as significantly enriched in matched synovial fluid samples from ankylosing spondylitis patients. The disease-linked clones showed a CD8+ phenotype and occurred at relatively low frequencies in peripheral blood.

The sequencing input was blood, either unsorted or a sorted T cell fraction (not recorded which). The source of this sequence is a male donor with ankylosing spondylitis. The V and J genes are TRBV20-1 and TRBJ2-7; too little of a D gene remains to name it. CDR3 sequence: CSATRVGYEQYF. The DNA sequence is TGCAGTGCTACAAGGGTTGGCTACGAGCAGTACTTC.